The next 11 T cell receptor beta chains were all read from a single sample in a study of T cells in Graves' hyperthyroidism and ophthalmopathy (dated by TCRdb to the late 2010s). Library preparation used multiplex PCR. The run used an Illumina HiSeq 2000. The TCR beta CDR3 regions were amplified from the RNA transcripts. A first-round RT-PCR of the TCR CDR3 used the HTBI primer set with the Qiagen OneStep RT-PCR kit. TCRdb took the public reads, trimmed them with fastp at Q25, ran MiXCR for clone calling and kept in-frame beta chains. Rows matching on CDR3 protein sequence are summarized as one entry with the most common DNA and genes. Across this sample there are fewer than 650,000 distinct CDR3 sequences, with roughly 15% seen only once. Approximately 4.2% of the sample is held by the ten biggest clonotypes. The sample consisted of blood. These receptors were obtained from a woman aged 40 to 50 with Graves' ophthalmopathy.

This clonotype was counted many times. The chain recombines TRBV29-1 with TRBJ2-5, with D tentatively TRBD2 (6 bases). Trimming cost V 5 bases and J 4 bases, with 11 bases left between them. This CDR3 region has 12 residues. Germline CDR1 and CDR2: SQVTM and ANQGSEA. The CDR3 is CSVNGRRETQYF. The CDR3 nucleotides are TGCAGCGTTAACGGGAGAAGAGAGACCCAGTACTTC.

The V gene is TRBV2, the J gene TRBJ1-6; D possibly corresponds to TRBD1 (5 bases). CDR3 length equals 14 residues. The germline V gene has CDR1 SNHLY and CDR2 FYNNEI. Trimming took 6 bases from V and 9 from J, leaving 15 bases between them. The CDR3 bases are TGTGCCAGCAGGCGCGGGGCACCTAGTTCACCCCTCCACTTT. Amino acids: CASRRGAPSSPLHF. The full variable domain, rest sourced from reference TRBV2 and TRBJ1-6, is EPEVTQTPSHQVTQMGQEVILRCVPISNHLYFYWYRQILGQKVEFLVSFYNNEISEKSEIFDDQFSVERPDGSNFTLKIRSTKLEDSAMYFCASRRGAPSSPLHFGNGTRLTVT.

This clonotype was seen many times. This rearrangement joins TRBV13 to TRBJ2-7, with TRBD1 as a possible D gene (7 bases). V was cut by 3 bases and J by 6 bases, with 12 bases left in between. Germline CDR1 is PRHDT and CDR2 is FYEKMQ (reference sequence). The CDR3 length is 13 residues. The CDR3 here is CASSFYRGGEQYF. DNA of the CDR3: TGTGCCAGCAGCTTTTACAGGGGAGGCGAGCAGTACTTC.

This chain joins TRBV20-1 and TRBJ1-1; possible D gene TRBD1, 6 bases. The CDR3 extends over 14 amino acids. The V gene's germline CDR1 is DFQATT and CDR2 SNEGSKA (reference sequence). Trimming cost V 2 bases and J 5 bases, with 15 bases left between them. The CDR3 spells CSARSTQQGTEAFF. CDR3 nucleotides: TGCAGTGCTAGATCAACCCAACAGGGAACTGAAGCTTTCTTT.

The chain employs TRBV7-3 and TRBJ1-1; 9 bases line up with TRBD1. With 5 bases clipped from V and 1 base from J, the junction kept 5 bases outside the gene matches. CDR1 is SGHTA, CDR2 FQGTGA, per germline. The CDR3 sequence is 15 residues long. The CDR3 sequence: CASSPHRGRNTEAFF. DNA of the CDR3: TGTGCCAGCAGCCCGCACAGGGGGCGGAACACTGAAGCTTTCTTT.

This clonotype was observed at least ten times. This chain uses TRBV11-2 with TRBJ2-7, with 9 bases lining up with TRBD1. J lost 3 bases, V lost 3 bases, and 15 bases had no gene match. Germline V gene sequence: CDR1 SGHAT, CDR2 FQNNGV. The CDR3 is made up of 18 amino acids. The CDR3 DNA sequence: TGTGCCAGCAGCTTGGACCGGGACAGGGCGCCAGGGATCTACGAGCAGTACTTC. Its protein product is CASSLDRDRAPGIYEQYF.

This clonotype has at least ten counts. The V call is TRBV28, the J call TRBJ1-2; D gene unclear. Trimming removed 4 bases from V and 4 bases from J, with 13 bases in between. The CDR3 loop spans 14 amino acids. Germline V CDR1 and CDR2: MDHEN, SYDVKM. This CDR3 reads CASSSQEYLYGYTF. CDR3 in DNA: TGTGCCAGCAGTTCCCAGGAGTACCTCTATGGCTACACCTTC.

This clonotype came up many times. This chain links TRBV2 with TRBJ2-5; tentatively, D is TRBD1 or TRBD2 (5 bases each). From germline, CDR1 is SNHLY and CDR2 FYNNEI. The CDR3 is made up of 15 amino acids. Deletions cut 7 bases from V and 5 bases from J, with 20 bases between. The chain's CDR3 is CASTELGTSDETQYF. The CDR3 DNA reads TGTGCCAGCACCGAGTTGGGGACCTCCGATGAGACCCAGTACTTC.

This clonotype was seen at least ten times. The chain couples TRBV20-1 to TRBJ2-5, with D possibly TRBD1 on 6 matching bases. Germline V gene lookup returns CDR1 DFQATT and CDR2 SNEGSKA (reference sequence). The CDR3 spans 15 residues. V lost 4 bases and J lost 5, with 20 bases in between. The CDR3 nucleotides read TGCAGTGCTAAATATTCCCAGGGGCCGGACGAGACCCAGTACTTC. Encoded protein: CSAKYSQGPDETQYF.

V gene TRBV19 combines with J gene TRBJ1-2; D ambiguous. In germline, CDR1 is LNHDA, CDR2 SQIVND (reference sequence). The CDR3 length is 15 residues. Trimming removed 5 bases from V and 3 bases from J, with 16 bases in between. The CDR3, as DNA: TGTGCCAGTAGTGGGAGCCCCGTTGTTTACTATGGCTACACCTTC. Translating gives CASSGSPVVYYGYTF.

This clonotype was picked up many times. The V and J genes are TRBV19 and TRBJ2-7, with 10 bases fitting TRBD1. Trimming took 5 bases from V and 2 from J; bases not matched to a gene: 9. The germline CDR1 and CDR2 sequences are LNHDA and SQIVND (reference sequence). This CDR3 is 16 amino acids long. CDR3 DNA: TGTGCCAGTAGTGGAGACCGGGACAGGGGTGCCTACGAGCAGTACTTC. It encodes CASSGDRDRGAYEQYF.